The clone carrying this T cell receptor beta chain was seen a single time. CDR3 length equals 15 residues. Germline CDR1 and CDR2: LNHDA and SQIVND (reference sequence). The V gene lost 6 bases and the J gene lost 4 bases, with 18 bases spanning the gap. The sample comes from a study of T cell responses to AZD1222 COVID-19 vaccine. Clones were sequenced by immunoSEQ multiplex PCR, and TCRdb holds only the in-frame ones, with some missing. The sample includes more than 80,000 clones, around 90% of them seen just once. This TCR was sampled from an adult in good health. The chain links TRBV19 to TRBJ1-2; D possibly corresponds to TRBD1 (5 bases). The sample in question was peripheral blood, obtained on day 0 of AZD1222 vaccination. CDR3 DNA sequence: TGTGCCAGTAGACCCTTTGGGACGGAGCTCTATGGCTACACCTTC. Its protein product is CASRPFGTELYGYTF.